A selection of T cell receptor beta chains follows, all from one sample in a study of PD-L1 blockade in urothelial cancer. TCRdb's table, derived via immunoSEQ multiplex PCR, lists solely in-frame clones and lacks some. Of around 50,000 clones listed, 88% are singletons. The sample here was PBMCs, taken around atezolizumab (anti-PD-L1) treatment. All receptors come from a man aged 55 to 69 with urothelial cancer. CDR3s include the opening cysteine and the closing phenylalanine or tryptophan. Each record gives: clone size, J gene, V gene, D gene, CDR3 protein, CDR3 DNA. D genes are given only for firm matches. Clone sizes are given selectively: once, few, many, or a class where the clone is expanded.

- TRBJ1-2 TRBV10-3 TRBD1 CAISESNGAGGNYGYTF TGTGCCATCAGTGAGTCTAACGGGGCAGGGGGCAACTATGGCTACACCTTC
- TRBJ2-1 TRBV11-2 - CASSLGGGGIYNEQFF TGTGCCAGCAGCTTAGGAGGGGGTGGTATCTACAATGAGCAGTTCTTC
- TRBJ2-3 TRBV29-1 - CSVAVKGGDTDTQYF TGCAGCGTCGCCGTCAAGGGGGGGGACACAGATACGCAGTATTTT
- TRBJ2-7 TRBV6-1 TRBD1 CASTPRDRVYEQYF TGTGCCAGCACTCCCCGGGACAGGGTCTACGAGCAGTACTTC
- TRBJ1-5 TRBV29-1 - CSVVDRHNQPQHF TGCAGCGTTGTTGACAGGCATAATCAGCCCCAGCATTTT
- TRBJ1-5 TRBV28 TRBD1 CASRDRGNQPQHF TGTGCCAGCAGGGACAGGGGCAATCAGCCCCAGCATTTT
- TRBJ2-5 TRBV15 - CATSRDQIVAETQYF TGTGCCACCAGCAGAGATCAGATTGTAGCAGAGACCCAGTACTTC
- TRBJ2-5 TRBV18 - CASSPREGTQYF TGTGCCAGCTCACCTAGAGAGGGGACCCAGTACTTC
- TRBJ1-1 TRBV6-5 TRBD1 CASSRSDRMNTEAFF TGTGCCAGCAGCCGGTCGGACAGGATGAACACTGAAGCTTTCTTT
- TRBJ2-7 TRBV6-5 - CASSYSLDSSYEQYF TGTGCCAGCAGTTACTCCCTCGATAGCTCCTACGAGCAGTACTTC
- TRBJ2-3 TRBV4-1 TRBD2 CASSQLPPGLAGAGDTQYF TGCGCCAGCAGCCAACTACCCCCGGGACTAGCGGGAGCTGGAGATACGCAGTATTTT
- TRBJ2-3 TRBV5-1 - CASSLARTGRTDTQYF TGCGCCAGCAGCTTGGCCCGTACAGGACGCACAGATACGCAGTATTTT
- TRBJ2-3 TRBV7-9 TRBD2 CASRGSGEGTQYF TGTGCCAGCAGGGGATCCGGGGAGGGTACGCAGTATTTT
- TRBJ2-7 TRBV10-2 TRBD2 CASTPSGGANYEQYF TGCGCCAGCACCCCGAGCGGGGGGGCCAACTACGAGCAGTACTTC
once TRBJ1-1 TRBV27 TRBD1 CASSPNRGRTEAFF TGTGCCAGCAGCCCAAACAGGGGCCGGACTGAAGCTTTCTTT
- TRBJ1-2 TRBV6-1 TRBD1 CASSEGQGFYGYTF TGTGCCAGCAGTGAGGGACAGGGATTCTATGGCTACACCTTC
- TRBJ2-3 TRBV29-1 - CSVERTGGHTDTQYF TGCAGCGTTGAACGTACGGGGGGACACACAGATACGCAGTATTTT
- TRBJ1-6 TRBV5-4 - CASSSGRGNSPLHF TGTGCCAGCAGCTCCGGACGGGGAAATTCACCCCTCCACTTT
- TRBJ2-7 TRBV27 - CASSSGARVEQYF TGTGCCAGCAGTTCAGGGGCGCGGGTCGAGCAGTACTTC
- TRBJ2-1 TRBV6-5 TRBD1 CASSTGQGAWSEQFF TGTGCCAGCAGTACCGGACAGGGAGCGTGGAGTGAGCAGTTCTTC
once TRBJ2-4 TRBV5-1 - CASSHTGDIQYF TGCGCCAGCAGCCATACGGGGGACATTCAGTACTTC
- TRBJ2-7 TRBV6-1 TRBD2 CASSEPGGRVGEQYF TGTGCCAGCAGTGAACCAGGTGGGAGGGTTGGCGAGCAGTACTTC
once TRBJ2-7 TRBV2 TRBD2 CASSPGLAGSYEQYF TGTGCCAGCAGTCCTGGACTAGCGGGGTCCTACGAGCAGTACTTC
- TRBJ2-3 TRBV7-9 TRBD2 CASSLAGLAGGGDTQYF TGTGCCAGCAGCTTAGCCGGACTAGCGGGGGGGGGAGATACGCAGTATTTT
- TRBJ1-2 TRBV28 TRBD1 CASRLPGTGRGYGYTF TGTGCCAGCAGGTTACCCGGGACAGGGAGGGGCTATGGCTACACCTTC
- TRBJ1-2 TRBV19 TRBD1 CASSSGQGRTGYTF TGTGCCAGCTCGTCTGGACAGGGGAGGACTGGCTACACCTTC
few TRBJ1-2 TRBV15 - CATSRFGVGGAYGYTF TGTGCCACCAGCAGGTTTGGGGTCGGGGGGGCATATGGCTACACCTTC
- TRBJ1-1 TRBV2 - CASRTQGRGGTEAFF TGTGCCAGCAGAACACAGGGTCGGGGCGGCACTGAAGCTTTCTTT
once TRBJ1-2 TRBV11-2 TRBD1 CASSYGTGGISGYTF TGTGCCAGCAGCTATGGGACAGGGGGTATCTCTGGCTACACCTTC
- TRBJ1-2 TRBV7-3 - CASSQQTGANYGYTF TGTGCCAGCAGCCAGCAGACGGGAGCTAACTATGGCTACACCTTC
few TRBJ2-7 TRBV10-1 - CASSESGPGSREQYF TGCGCCAGCAGTGAGTCGGGGCCAGGATCGCGCGAGCAGTACTTC
- TRBJ2-3 TRBV6-5 TRBD2 CASSYQSVGGTDTQYF TGTGCCAGCAGTTACCAATCGGTCGGGGGGACAGATACGCAGTATTTT
- TRBJ2-4 TRBV2 - CASRSQRGQNIQYF TGTGCCAGCCGTTCACAGAGAGGGCAAAACATTCAGTACTTC
- TRBJ2-2 TRBV9 TRBD1 CASSASRDRITGELFF TGTGCCAGCAGCGCCTCCCGGGACAGGATTACCGGGGAGCTGTTTTTT
- TRBJ2-5 TRBV11-2 - CASSLASQAQETQYF TGTGCCAGCAGCTTAGCTTCCCAGGCACAAGAGACCCAGTACTTC
few TRBJ2-2 TRBV7-9 - CASRPREPENTGELFF TGTGCCAGCAGACCCCGGGAACCAGAGAACACCGGGGAGCTGTTTTTT
- TRBJ2-5 TRBV9 TRBD2 CASSASKLAGQETQYF TGTGCCAGCAGCGCGTCGAAACTAGCGGGGCAAGAGACCCAGTACTTC
- TRBJ2-3 TRBV30 TRBD1 CAWSQGADTQYF TGTGCCTGGAGTCAGGGGGCAGATACGCAGTATTTT
- TRBJ2-1 TRBV2 TRBD1 CASQAWTGKNEQFF TGTGCCAGCCAAGCTTGGACAGGGAAAAATGAGCAGTTCTTC
- TRBJ2-2 TRBV19 - CASSITGGTGELFF TGTGCCAGTAGTATAACCGGGGGCACCGGGGAGCTGTTTTTT
- TRBJ1-4 TRBV13 - CASSEGSTNEKLFF TGTGCCAGCAGCGAGGGCAGCACTAATGAAAAACTGTTTTTT
once TRBJ1-1 TRBV5-1 TRBD1 CASSLKQGRTEAFF TGCGCCAGCAGCTTGAAACAGGGGAGAACTGAAGCTTTCTTT
- TRBJ1-1 TRBV18 TRBD1 CASSPPTGENTEAFF TGTGCCAGCTCACCCCCGACAGGGGAGAACACTGAAGCTTTCTTT
- TRBJ1-5 TRBV10-3 TRBD1 CAISEDRAQLQPQHF TGTGCCATCAGCGAGGACAGGGCGCAGTTGCAGCCCCAGCATTTT
- TRBJ2-7 TRBV5-1 - CASSREGATYEQYF TGCGCCAGCAGCCGGGAGGGGGCTACCTACGAGCAGTACTTC
once TRBJ2-3 TRBV7-2 - CASSLAAGSSTDTQYF TGTGCCAGCAGCTTAGCGGCCGGGTCTAGCACAGATACGCAGTATTTT
- TRBJ2-7 TRBV18 - CASSPVGGEQYF TGTGCCAGCTCACCGGTGGGAGGCGAGCAGTACTTC
- TRBJ2-5 TRBV5-1 - CASSTSQRPIQETQYF TGCGCCAGCAGCACGAGCCAGCGGCCAATTCAAGAGACCCAGTACTTC
- TRBJ2-4 TRBV4-1 - CASSAGLPGTREAKNIQYF TGCGCCAGCAGCGCAGGATTACCGGGGACAAGGGAGGCCAAAAACATTCAGTACTTC
- TRBJ1-4 TRBV5-5 TRBD1 CASSLRGPTNEKLFF TGTGCCAGCAGCTTGAGGGGGCCGACTAATGAAAAACTGTTTTTT
- TRBJ2-2 TRBV7-3 - CASSLNRVDTGELFF TGTGCCAGCAGCCTCAACAGGGTAGACACCGGGGAGCTGTTTTTT
once TRBJ1-2 TRBV19 - CASSDDRNYGYTF TGTGCCAGTAGCGACGACAGAAACTATGGCTACACCTTC
- TRBJ2-5 TRBV7-2 TRBD2 CASSPEGSGGLETQYF TGTGCCAGCAGCCCTGAGGGTAGCGGGGGGTTGGAGACCCAGTACTTC
few TRBJ2-7 TRBV10-3 - CAIGRPLRDSRFEQYF TGTGCCATTGGCCGGCCACTCCGGGACTCACGGTTCGAGCAGTACTTC
- TRBJ2-7 TRBV9 TRBD2 CASSPTSGRPYEQYF TGTGCCAGCAGTCCGACTAGCGGGAGACCCTACGAGCAGTACTTC
- TRBJ2-3 TRBV5-1 - CASSMTAVGGSTDTQYF TGCGCCAGCAGCATGACGGCGGTTGGCGGGAGCACAGATACGCAGTATTTT
- TRBJ1-6 TRBV11-1 - CASSLAKSYSGNSPLHF TGTGCCAGCAGCTTAGCGAAGTCGTATTCGGGTAATTCACCCCTCCACTTT
- TRBJ2-5 TRBV27 - CASSPWPQETQYF TGTGCCAGCAGCCCGTGGCCGCAAGAGACCCAGTACTTC